The 17 T cell receptor beta chains in this list originate from one sample, sequenced in a study of human T cells and chemical hapten exposure. Time point described: patch test 1, 2 weeks after DPC sensitization. Treatment given: therapeutic diphenylcyclopropenone sensitization with weekly scalp DPC. In TCRdb, the RACE reads were re-called with MiXCR into one record per CDR3 protein. The sample has 150,000 to 200,000 distinct CDR3 sequences, approximately 20% seen once. The sequencing here drew on whole blood, taken in connection with sensitization to the hapten diphenylcyclopropenone (DPC). The receptors were sampled from a woman aged 50 to 65 with alopecia areata. Some clones in this sample may be carry-over from other donors' samples.

This clonotype was recorded a few times. V and J are TRBV12-5 and TRBJ2-1, with D possibly being TRBD1 or TRBD2 (5 bases each). The germline V gene has CDR1 LGHNT and CDR2 FRNRAP. The germline V and J ends were trimmed by 1 base and 4 bases, with 8 bases remaining between them. The CDR3 totals 14 residues. CDR3 amino acids: CASGLGDVYNEQFF. The CDR3 nucleotides read TGTGCTAGTGGTTTGGGGGACGTATACAATGAGCAGTTCTTC.

On this clonotype itself: Being one base from a much bigger clone, this may be a read error. The chain combines TRBV29-1 with TRBJ1-1; no definite D call. The CDR3 length is 13 residues. Germline CDR1 reads SQVTM; CDR2 reads ANQGSEA. V shed 3 bases and J shed 0 bases, with 8 bases lying between them. The DNA for the CDR3 is TGCAGCGTTGAGGGCGGGATGAACACTGAAGCTTTCTTT. Its protein product is CSVEGGMNTEAFF.

The chain is built from TRBV14 and TRBJ2-7; 10 bases map to TRBD1. There are 15 residues in the CDR3. Germline V gives CDR1 SGHDN, CDR2 FVKESK. V lost 2 bases to trimming and J lost 5 bases; unmatched junction nucleotides: 6. The CDR3 protein is CASSQFGTGDHEQYF. CDR3 nucleotides: TGTGCCAGCAGCCAATTCGGGACAGGGGATCACGAGCAGTACTTC.

This clonotype has a handful of counts. The chain links TRBV20-1 to TRBJ2-1, with 11 bases that match TRBD2. V trimming: 0 bases; J trimming: 8 bases; junction bases outside the gene matches: 9. Germline V CDR1 and CDR2: DFQATT, SNEGSKA (reference sequence). The CDR3 runs to 16 residues. The CDR3, as DNA: TGCAGTGCTAGAGATCCGATAGCGGGAGGGCCTGATGAGCAGTTCTTC. Translating gives CSARDPIAGGPDEQFF.

This clonotype has just a few counts. The V call is TRBV7-9, the J call TRBJ2-7; 10 bases agree with TRBD1. J was trimmed by 0 bases and V by 4 bases; bases with no gene match: 9. The CDR3 consists of 17 residues. The germline CDR1 and CDR2 sequences are SEHNR and FQNEAQ (reference sequence). The CDR3 loop reads CASSSAPGQGSSYEQYF. The CDR3 DNA reads as TGTGCCAGCAGCTCCGCCCCGGGACAGGGGAGCTCCTACGAGCAGTACTTC. Full variable domain (missing parts from reference TRBV7-9 and TRBJ2-7): DTGVSQNPRHKITKRGQNVTFRCDPISEHNRLYWYRQTLGQGPEFLTYFQNEAQLEKSRLLSDRFSAERPKGSFSTLEIQRTEQGDSAMYLCASSSAPGQGSSYEQYFGPGTRLTVT.

This chain links TRBV5-6 with TRBJ2-5, with D maybe TRBD1 (6 bases). The CDR3 spans 16 residues. Germline CDR1 reads SGHDT; CDR2 reads YYEEEE. V was trimmed by 3 bases and J by 3 bases, leaving 18 bases between them. In nucleotides, the CDR3 is TGTGCCAGCAGCTGGAGGACAGTGAACTTTGAAGAGACCCAGTACTTC. Its translation is CASSWRTVNFEETQYF.

This chain connects TRBV6-5 to TRBJ2-3; TRBD2 matches at 8 bases. Trimming took 4 bases from V and 5 from J; bases not matched to a gene: 8. Looked up from germline, CDR1 is MNHEY and CDR2 is SVGAGI. The CDR3 spans 15 residues. In nucleotides, the CDR3 is TGTGCCAGCAGTTTCAGCGGGAGTCAAGGAGATACGCAGTATTTT. Its protein is CASSFSGSQGDTQYF.

The chain links TRBV7-9 to TRBJ2-2; D ambiguous. Germline V CDR1 and CDR2: SEHNR, FQNEAQ (reference sequence). Trimming removed 0 bases at V and 6 bases at J, with 11 bases between. There are 15 residues in the CDR3. CDR3 bases: TGTGCCAGCAGCTTAGCCCCTTCAGTCCCCGGGGAGCTGTTTTTT. It is translated as CASSLAPSVPGELFF.

The V gene is TRBV5-1, the J gene TRBJ2-2; 8 bases are shared with TRBD1. V shed 7 bases, J shed 1 base, and the junction held 0 bases outside the gene matches. The V gene's germline CDR1 is SGHRS and CDR2 YFSETQ. This CDR3 has 13 residues. The CDR3 is CASGQGNTGELFF. The CDR3 DNA sequence: TGCGCCAGCGGACAGGGGAACACCGGGGAGCTGTTTTTT.

V is TRBV3-1 and J is TRBJ2-7; D gene unclear. There are 12 residues in the CDR3. Per the germline V gene, CDR1 is LGHDT and CDR2 is YNNKEL (reference sequence). V gave up 0 bases and J gave up 6 bases, with 6 bases separating them. The CDR3 DNA reads TGTGCCAGCAGCCAAGATTTTGGCGAGCAGTACTTC. It translates to CASSQDFGEQYF.

This clonotype has more than one count but fewer than ten. The chain is built from TRBV6-1 and TRBJ1-3; D is undetermined. Germline V CDR1 and CDR2: MNHNS, SASEGT. Trimming cost V 5 bases and J 3 bases, with 8 bases left between them. The CDR3 is 13 residues long. The CDR3 nucleotides are TGTGCCAGCAGTCAGGCTCTTGGAAACACCATATATTTT. Its protein product is CASSQALGNTIYF.

This chain joins TRBV10-1 and TRBJ1-1; TRBD1 might be the D (6 bases). Germline CDR1 and CDR2: WNHNN and SYGVQD (reference sequence). There are 13 residues in the CDR3. Trimming cost V 7 bases and J 1 base, with 10 bases left between them. This CDR3 reads CASKVDRNTEAFF. CDR3 coding DNA: TGCGCCAGCAAGGTGGACAGGAACACTGAAGCTTTCTTT.

J is TRBJ2-7 and V is TRBV7-2, with D perhaps TRBD1 (5 bases). V was trimmed by 4 bases and J by 3 bases, leaving 16 bases between them. This CDR3 has 15 amino acids. Looked up from germline, CDR1 is SGHTA and CDR2 is FQGNSA. In DNA, the CDR3 is TGTGCCAGCAGCTCGCAGGGTGGGCACCTCTACGAGCAGTACTTC. Protein sequence: CASSSQGGHLYEQYF.

A word on this clonotype: The junction does not match germline at one end; this may be a read error. The gene calls are TRBV4-3 and TRBJ2-1; TRBD2 matches 9 bases. The length of the CDR3 is 19 residues. Per germline, CDR1 LGHNA and CDR2 YSLEER. CDR3 DNA: TGTGCCAGCAGCCAAGGATTAGGCGGCGTAGCGGGAGTTGGCAATGAGCAGTTCTTC. Residues: CASSQGLGGVAGVGNEQFF.

This clonotype was counted between two and nine times. A much bigger clone sits one base away, suggesting this may be a read error. The rearrangement links TRBV12-3 or TRBV12-4 to TRBJ1-2; no clear D gene. V lost 3 bases to trimming and J lost 2 bases, with 4 bases between them. This CDR3 has 12 amino acids. The CDR3, as DNA: TGTGCCAGCAGTTTGGGGAACTATGGCTACACCTTC. Residues: CASSLGNYGYTF.

The rearrangement uses TRBV11-3 and TRBJ2-7; D is undetermined. The CDR3 extends over 12 amino acids. Trimming took off 6 bases at V and 0 bases at J, with 6 bases between the two ends. The germline CDR1 and CDR2 sequences are SGHNT and YENEEA. In DNA, the CDR3 is TGTGCCAGCAGTGACAACTCCTACGAGCAGTACTTC. Its protein is CASSDNSYEQYF.

The sample holds one count of this clonotype. V and J are TRBV13 and TRBJ2-7, with 8 positions matching TRBD1. The CDR3 contains 14 residues. CDR1 PRHDT and CDR2 FYEKMQ come from the germline V gene (reference sequence). V dropped 5 bases and J dropped 5; count of bases not matched to a gene: 8. CDR3 nucleotides: TGTGCCAGCAGCAAGACAGGGGTTCGCGACGAGCAGTACTTC. Its protein product is CASSKTGVRDEQYF. The complete variable domain, with remaining parts taken from reference TRBV13 and TRBJ2-7, reads AAGVIQSPRHLIKEKRETATLKCYPIPRHDTVYWYQQGPGQDPQFLISFYEKMQSDKGSIPDRFSAQQFSDYHSELNMSSLELGDSALYFCASSKTGVRDEQYFGPGTRLTVT.